These T cell receptor beta chains were read from a single sample in a study of CD8 T cells in ankylosing spondylitis. TCRdb passed the 5' RACE reads through MiXCR, listing each CDR3 protein once. Of some 140,000 distinct CDR3 sequences in the sample, roughly 8.4% were seen once. Sequenced material: synovial fluid, either unsorted or a sorted T cell fraction (not recorded which). Every receptor here comes from a male donor with ankylosing spondylitis. Both conserved end residues are part of each CDR3. Each record gives: D gene, clone size, J gene, V gene, CDR3 protein, CDR3 DNA. D genes are given only for firm matches. Expanded clones get a size class; other rows say once, few or many, or leave the size out.

NA,many,TRBJ1-5,TRBV20-1,CSAQGSYSNQPQHF,TGCAGTGCTCAAGGAAGCTATAGCAATCAGCCCCAGCATTTT
NA,many,TRBJ1-2,TRBV29-1,CSVGQEYGYTF,TGCAGCGTTGGGCAGGAGTATGGCTACACCTTC
TRBD2,many,TRBJ2-1,TRBV20-1,CSAIGNNGRDNEQFF,TGCAGTGCCATCGGCAACAACGGGAGGGACAATGAGCAGTTCTTC
NA,few,TRBJ1-4,TRBV6-5,CASSSRGRDKKLFF,TGTGCCAGCAGTTCCAGGGGAAGGGATAAAAAACTGTTTTTT
TRBD2,many,TRBJ2-1,TRBV7-8,CASSLGTSAPNEQFF,TGTGCCAGCAGCTTAGGGACTAGCGCCCCCAATGAGCAGTTCTTC
NA,many,TRBJ2-7,TRBV7-9,CAPPIPGVVHEQYF,TGTGCCCCACCAATCCCAGGGGTAGTGCACGAGCAGTACTTC
NA,many,TRBJ2-7,TRBV2,CASSFQDEQYF,TGTGCCAGCAGTTTTCAGGACGAGCAGTACTTC
TRBD1,many,TRBJ2-3,TRBV7-2,CASSSRTGGTDTQYF,TGTGCCAGCAGCTCCCGGACAGGGGGCACAGATACGCAGTATTTT
NA,many,TRBJ1-2,TRBV7-9,CASSLGADYGYTF,TGTGCCAGCAGCTTAGGGGCCGACTATGGCTACACCTTC
TRBD2,NA,TRBJ2-3,TRBV6-1,CATEASGGTTDTQYF,TGTGCCACCGAGGCTAGCGGGGGGACCACAGATACGCAGTATTTT
NA,many,TRBJ2-1,TRBV29-1,CSVLPTRSGEQFF,TGCAGCGTCCTTCCAACTAGAAGTGGTGAGCAGTTCTTC
TRBD2,few,TRBJ2-7,TRBV28,CASRGLAGQLEQYF,TGTGCCAGCAGGGGACTAGCGGGGCAGCTCGAGCAGTACTTC
NA,NA,TRBJ1-2,TRBV10-1,CASSGGRDNYGYTF,TGCGCCAGCAGTGGGGGACGGGATAACTATGGCTACACCTTC
TRBD1,many,TRBJ2-7,TRBV9,CASSSRDRGPEQYF,TGTGCCAGCAGCTCCCGGGACAGGGGGCCCGAGCAGTACTTC
NA,NA,TRBJ1-5,TRBV5-4,CASSLEMNQPQHF,TGTGCCAGCAGCTTGGAAATGAATCAGCCCCAGCATTTT
TRBD1,NA,TRBJ2-2,TRBV7-2,CASSVMDRATGELFF,TGTGCCAGCAGCGTTATGGACAGGGCCACCGGGGAGCTGTTTTTT
NA,many,TRBJ1-2,TRBV29-1,CSVEPQGNYGYTF,TGCAGCGTTGAACCCCAGGGGAACTATGGCTACACCTTC
TRBD2,few,TRBJ2-3,TRBV7-3,CASSQIRGGGTDTQYF,TGTGCCAGCAGCCAGATACGGGGGGGCGGCACAGATACGCAGTATTTT
NA,NA,TRBJ1-4,TRBV15,CATSRVGRGATNEKLFF,TGTGCCACCAGCAGAGTTGGCAGGGGTGCAACTAATGAAAAACTGTTTTTT
NA,many,TRBJ1-1,TRBV20-1,CSASDSRRTEAFF,TGCAGTGCTAGCGACAGTAGAAGGACTGAAGCTTTCTTT
NA,NA,TRBJ2-3,TRBV2,CASSASLDTQYF,TGTGCCAGCAGCGCTAGCCTCGATACGCAGTATTTT
NA,many,TRBJ2-7,TRBV5-1,CASSPGGKGDEQYF,TGCGCCAGCAGCCCCGGAGGTAAGGGTGACGAGCAGTACTTC
NA,few,TRBJ1-1,TRBV7-9,CASSLVVGEAFF,TGTGCCAGCAGCTTAGTTGTCGGTGAAGCTTTCTTT
NA,many,TRBJ2-1,TRBV20-1,CSAPPRGLNEQFF,TGCAGTGCCCCCCCTCGGGGCTTGAATGAGCAGTTCTTC
TRBD1,many,TRBJ2-1,TRBV9,CASSPRDRTYNEQFF,TGTGCCAGCAGCCCCCGGGACAGAACCTACAATGAGCAGTTCTTC
NA,NA,TRBJ1-2,TRBV20-1,CSARDVVGGRNYGYTF,TGCAGTGCTAGAGATGTGGTAGGGGGGAGGAACTATGGCTACACCTTC
NA,many,TRBJ1-5,TRBV2,CASSDSGGGGQPQHF,TGTGCCAGCAGTGATTCCGGTGGAGGCGGTCAGCCCCAGCATTTT
TRBD2,NA,TRBJ2-3,TRBV5-4,CACSPKERGTTDTQYF,TGTGCTTGCAGCCCAAAAGAGCGGGGTACCACAGATACGCAGTATTTT
TRBD1,few,TRBJ2-7,TRBV18,CASSAGRGRGTYEQYF,TGTGCCAGCTCAGCTGGCAGGGGGCGTGGAACTTACGAGCAGTACTTC
TRBD1,many,TRBJ2-7,TRBV7-2,CASSFRDRGREQYF,TGTGCCAGCAGCTTCCGGGACAGGGGACGCGAGCAGTACTTC
TRBD1,many,TRBJ1-2,TRBV20-1,CSATRRRDRGLGYTF,TGCAGTGCTACCAGAAGACGGGACAGGGGTTTGGGCTACACCTTC
NA,NA,TRBJ2-2,TRBV20-1,CSAFQGTGELFF,TGCAGTGCTTTCCAGGGAACCGGGGAGCTGTTTTTT
TRBD1,few,TRBJ1-6,TRBV6-1,CASGTDPADSPLHF,TGTGCCAGCGGGACAGATCCGGCAGATTCACCCCTCCACTTT
NA,NA,TRBJ2-3,TRBV2,CASSEPRTDTQYF,TGTGCCAGCAGTGAACCTAGGACAGATACGCAGTATTTT
NA,NA,TRBJ1-2,TRBV28,CASSLLRGFYGYTF,TGTGCCAGCAGTCTCCTACGAGGGTTCTATGGCTACACCTTC
NA,NA,TRBJ2-2,TRBV28,CASRPVSGELFF,TGTGCCAGCAGACCAGTCAGCGGGGAGCTGTTTTTT
TRBD2,many,TRBJ2-5,TRBV5-1,CASSLALAGQETQYF,TGCGCCAGCAGCTTGGCCCTAGCGGGCCAAGAGACCCAGTACTTC
NA,many,TRBJ2-1,TRBV20-1,CSAEGNEQFF,TGCAGTGCGGAGGGGAATGAGCAGTTCTTC
TRBD2,many,TRBJ2-1,TRBV24-1,CATSDPHDSGSSYNEQFF,TGTGCCACCAGTGATCCGCATGATAGCGGGAGCTCCTACAATGAGCAGTTCTTC
NA,many,TRBJ1-4,TRBV4-2,CASSQERFRNEKLFF,TGTGCCAGCAGCCAAGAAAGATTCCGCAATGAAAAACTGTTTTTT
TRBD2,NA,TRBJ2-7,TRBV20-1,CSARNSLAAYEQYF,TGCAGTGCTAGAAACTCACTAGCGGCCTACGAGCAGTACTTC
NA,NA,TRBJ1-2,TRBV15,CATSRDIAGAIGYTF,TGTGCCACCAGCAGAGATATTGCGGGGGCGATTGGCTACACCTTC
TRBD1,many,TRBJ1-1,TRBV11-1,CASSVGTVQDNTEAFF,TGTGCCAGCAGCGTCGGGACAGTCCAGGACAACACTGAAGCTTTCTTT
TRBD2,NA,TRBJ2-3,TRBV12-3/TRBV12-4,CASLAGGDTQYF,TGTGCCAGTTTAGCGGGAGGGGATACGCAGTATTTT